The sample holds a few counts of the clone carrying this T cell receptor (beta chain). Its antigen is unknown. The sample is drawn from a study of OX40 agonist ivuxolimab in advanced cancers. Whole-study findings and limits: Certain nonresponding patients likewise had low normalized T-cell clonal expansion.

The CDR3 length is 13 residues. The V end was cut by 3 bases, the J end by 1 base, with 7 bases between. The V gene's germline CDR1 is SGHVS and CDR2 FQNEAQ. The protocol was immunoSEQ multiplex PCR, while the TCRdb copy is restricted to in-frame clones and leaves out a portion. The table records some 28,000 clones, approximately 80% of them present only once. Sample: CD4+ or CD8+ T cells sorted from blood, taken in a trial of the OX40 agonist ivuxolimab. The gene calls are TRBV7-8 and TRBJ2-7; no definite D call. The origin of this receptor is an adult with an advanced solid tumor such as melanoma, head and neck, liver or kidney cancer. The CDR3 loop is CASSFYGSYEQYF. The CDR3 DNA reads as TGTGCCAGCAGCTTTTACGGATCCTACGAGCAGTACTTC.